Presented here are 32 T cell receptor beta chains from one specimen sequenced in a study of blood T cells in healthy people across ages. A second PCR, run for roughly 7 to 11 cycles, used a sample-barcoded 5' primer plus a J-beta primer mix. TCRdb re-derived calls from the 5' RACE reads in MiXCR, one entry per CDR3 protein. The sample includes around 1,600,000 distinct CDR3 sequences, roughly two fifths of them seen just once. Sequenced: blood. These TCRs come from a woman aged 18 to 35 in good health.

In DNA form, the CDR3 reads TGTGCCATCAGTCCTAATAACTACGAGCAGTACTTC. Protein product: CAISPNNYEQYF. The chain employs TRBV10-3 and TRBJ2-7; D is undetermined. Per the germline V gene, CDR1 is ENHRY and CDR2 is SYGVKD. Trimming stripped 5 bases from V and 3 bases from J, with 8 bases between. This CDR3 comprises 12 residues.

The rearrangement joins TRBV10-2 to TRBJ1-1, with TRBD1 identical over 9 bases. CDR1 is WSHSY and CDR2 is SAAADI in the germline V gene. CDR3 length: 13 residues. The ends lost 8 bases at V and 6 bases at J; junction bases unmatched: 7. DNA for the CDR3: TGCGCCAGCCGGGACAGGGTGGGACCTGAAGCTTTCTTT. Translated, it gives CASRDRVGPEAFF.

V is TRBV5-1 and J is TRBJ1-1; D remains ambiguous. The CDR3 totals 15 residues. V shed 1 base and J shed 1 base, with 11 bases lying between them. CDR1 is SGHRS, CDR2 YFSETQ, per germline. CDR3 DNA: TGCGCCAGCAGCTTGTCGTACTCCTCGAACACTGAAGCTTTCTTT. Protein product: CASSLSYSSNTEAFF.

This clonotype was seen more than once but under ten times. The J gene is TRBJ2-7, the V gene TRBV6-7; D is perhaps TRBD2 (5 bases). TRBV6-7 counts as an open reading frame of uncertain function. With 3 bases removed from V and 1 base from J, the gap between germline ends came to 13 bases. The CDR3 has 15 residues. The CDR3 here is CASSYITSRSYEQYF. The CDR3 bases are TGTGCCAGCAGTTATATAACTAGTCGGTCCTACGAGCAGTACTTC.

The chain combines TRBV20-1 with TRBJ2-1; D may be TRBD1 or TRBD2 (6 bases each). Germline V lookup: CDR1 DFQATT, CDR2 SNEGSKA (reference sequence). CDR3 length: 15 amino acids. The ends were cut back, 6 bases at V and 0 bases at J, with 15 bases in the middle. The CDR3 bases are TGCAGTGCCCCCCCGGGGGCCATCTCCTACAATGAGCAGTTCTTC. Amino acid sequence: CSAPPGAISYNEQFF.

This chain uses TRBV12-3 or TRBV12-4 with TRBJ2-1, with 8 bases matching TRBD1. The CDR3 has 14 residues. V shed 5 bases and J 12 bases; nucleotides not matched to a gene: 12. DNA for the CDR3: TGTGCCAGCAGTCCCGGGACAGGCATAATAGGGCAGTTCTTC. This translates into CASSPGTGIIGQFF.

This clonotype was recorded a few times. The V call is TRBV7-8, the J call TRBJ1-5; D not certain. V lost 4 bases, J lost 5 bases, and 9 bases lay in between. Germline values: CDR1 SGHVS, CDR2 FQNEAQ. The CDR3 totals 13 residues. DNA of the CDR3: TGTGCCAGCAGCTACGCTCCCGATCAGCCCCAGCATTTT. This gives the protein CASSYAPDQPQHF. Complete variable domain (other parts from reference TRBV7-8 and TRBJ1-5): GAGVSQSPRYKVAKRGQDVALRCDPISGHVSLFWYQQALGQGPEFLTYFQNEAQLDKSGLPSDRFFAERPEGSVSTLKIQRTQQEDSAVYLCASSYAPDQPQHFGDGTRLSIL.

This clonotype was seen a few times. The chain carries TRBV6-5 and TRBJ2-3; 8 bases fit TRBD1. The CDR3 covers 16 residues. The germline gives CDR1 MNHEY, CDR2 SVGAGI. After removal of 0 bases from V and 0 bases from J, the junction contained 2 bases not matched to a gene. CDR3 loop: CASSYSRQGSTDTQYF. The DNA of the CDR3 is TGTGCCAGCAGTTACTCGCGACAGGGGAGCACAGATACGCAGTATTTT.

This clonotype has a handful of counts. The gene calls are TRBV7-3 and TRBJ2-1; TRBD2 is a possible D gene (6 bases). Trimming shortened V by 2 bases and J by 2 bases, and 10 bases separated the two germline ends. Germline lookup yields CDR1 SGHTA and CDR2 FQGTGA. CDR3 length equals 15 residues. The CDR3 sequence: CASSLSGDTYNEQFF. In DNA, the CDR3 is TGTGCCAGCAGCTTATCGGGAGATACCTACAATGAGCAGTTCTTC. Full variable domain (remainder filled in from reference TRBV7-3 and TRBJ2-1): GAGVSQTPSNKVTEKGKYVELRCDPISGHTALYWYRQSLGQGPEFLIYFQGTGAADDSGLPNDRFFAVRPEGSVSTLKIQRTERGDSAVYLCASSLSGDTYNEQFFGPGTRLTVL.

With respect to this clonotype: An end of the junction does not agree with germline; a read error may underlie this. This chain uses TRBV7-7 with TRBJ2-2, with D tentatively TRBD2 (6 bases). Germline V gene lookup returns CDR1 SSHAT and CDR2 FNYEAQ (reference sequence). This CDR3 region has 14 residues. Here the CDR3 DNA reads TGTGCTAGCAGCCTTGCGGGGAACACCGGGGGGCTGTTTTTT. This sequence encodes CASSLAGNTGGLFF.

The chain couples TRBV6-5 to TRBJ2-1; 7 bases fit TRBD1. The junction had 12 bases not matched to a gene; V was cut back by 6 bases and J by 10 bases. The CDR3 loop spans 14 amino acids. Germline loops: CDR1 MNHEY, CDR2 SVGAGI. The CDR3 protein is CASSSGQDIYEQFF. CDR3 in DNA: TGTGCCAGCAGCTCCGGACAGGACATTTACGAGCAGTTCTTC.

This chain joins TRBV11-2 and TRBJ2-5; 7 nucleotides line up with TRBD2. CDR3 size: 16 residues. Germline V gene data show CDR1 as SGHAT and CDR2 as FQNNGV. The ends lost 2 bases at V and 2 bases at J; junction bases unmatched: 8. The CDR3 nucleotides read TGTGCCAGCAGCTTAAGCGGGGCGGTGTATCAAGAGACCCAGTACTTC. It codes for CASSLSGAVYQETQYF.

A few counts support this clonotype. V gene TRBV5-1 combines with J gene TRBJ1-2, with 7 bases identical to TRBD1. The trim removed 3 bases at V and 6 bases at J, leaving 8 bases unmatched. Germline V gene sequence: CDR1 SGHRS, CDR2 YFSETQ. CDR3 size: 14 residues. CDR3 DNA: TGCGCCAGCAGCTCGGGACAGCCGTCGGATGGCTACACCTTC. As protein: CASSSGQPSDGYTF. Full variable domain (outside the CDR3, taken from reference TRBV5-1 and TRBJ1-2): KAGVTQTPRYLIKTRGQQVTLSCSPISGHRSVSWYQQTPGQGLQFLFEYFSETQRNKGNFPGRFSGRQFSNSRSEMNVSTLELGDSALYLCASSSGQPSDGYTFGSGTRLTVV.

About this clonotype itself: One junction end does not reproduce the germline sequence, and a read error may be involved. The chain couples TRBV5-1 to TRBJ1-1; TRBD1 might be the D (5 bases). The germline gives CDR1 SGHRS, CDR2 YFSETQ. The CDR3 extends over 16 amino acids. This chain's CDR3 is CASSLGPGGLKTEAFF. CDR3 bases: TGCGCCAGTAGCTTGGGGCCCGGGGGTTTGAAGACTGAAGCTTTCTTT.

The CDR3 DNA reads as TGTGCCAGCAGCATTACAGGGTTCCAAGAGACCCAGTACTTC. Protein sequence: CASSITGFQETQYF. V usage is TRBV12-3 or TRBV12-4 and J usage is TRBJ2-5; D may be TRBD1 (6 bases). This CDR3 has 14 residues. V lost 6 bases to trimming and J lost 1 base, with 12 bases between them.

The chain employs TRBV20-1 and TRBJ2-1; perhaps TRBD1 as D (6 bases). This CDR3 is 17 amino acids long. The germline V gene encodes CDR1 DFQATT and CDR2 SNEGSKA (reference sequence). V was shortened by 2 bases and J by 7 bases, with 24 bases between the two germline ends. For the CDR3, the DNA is TGCAGTGCTAGAACCGGTTTGGGGGCAGCGCGTTCGAATGAGCAGTTCTTC. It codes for CSARTGLGAARSNEQFF.

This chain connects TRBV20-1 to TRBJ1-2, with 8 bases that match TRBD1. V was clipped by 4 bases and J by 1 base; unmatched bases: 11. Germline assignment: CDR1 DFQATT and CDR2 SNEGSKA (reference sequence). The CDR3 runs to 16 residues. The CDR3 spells CSATPGGRLFNYGYTF. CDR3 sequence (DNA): TGCAGTGCTACCCCAGGGGGCCGGCTCTTTAACTATGGCTACACCTTC.

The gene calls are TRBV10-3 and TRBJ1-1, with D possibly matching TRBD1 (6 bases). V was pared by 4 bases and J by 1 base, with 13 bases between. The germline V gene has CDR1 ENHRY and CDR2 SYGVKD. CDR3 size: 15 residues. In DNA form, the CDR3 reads TGTGCCATCAGTGGGGAGAACAGGGCGAACACTGAAGCTTTCTTT. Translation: CAISGENRANTEAFF.

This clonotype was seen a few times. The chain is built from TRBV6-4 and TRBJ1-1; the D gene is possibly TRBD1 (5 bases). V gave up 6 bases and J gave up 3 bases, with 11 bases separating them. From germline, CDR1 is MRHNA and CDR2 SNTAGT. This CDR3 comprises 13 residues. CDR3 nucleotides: TGTGCCAGCAGCCGAGGGGCGTACACTGAAGCTTTCTTT. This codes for CASSRGAYTEAFF.

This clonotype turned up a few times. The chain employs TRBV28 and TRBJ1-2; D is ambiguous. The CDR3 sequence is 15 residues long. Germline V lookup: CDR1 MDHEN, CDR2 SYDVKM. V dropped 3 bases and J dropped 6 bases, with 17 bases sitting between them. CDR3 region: CASSFGKGFTNGYTF. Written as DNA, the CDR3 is TGTGCCAGCAGTTTTGGAAAAGGCTTTACTAATGGCTACACCTTC.

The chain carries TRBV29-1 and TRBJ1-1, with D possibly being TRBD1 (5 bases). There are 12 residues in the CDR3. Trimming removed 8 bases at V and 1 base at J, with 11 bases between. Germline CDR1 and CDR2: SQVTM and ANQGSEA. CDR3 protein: CSIQGGNTEAFF. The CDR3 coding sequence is TGCAGCATCCAGGGAGGGAACACTGAAGCTTTCTTT.

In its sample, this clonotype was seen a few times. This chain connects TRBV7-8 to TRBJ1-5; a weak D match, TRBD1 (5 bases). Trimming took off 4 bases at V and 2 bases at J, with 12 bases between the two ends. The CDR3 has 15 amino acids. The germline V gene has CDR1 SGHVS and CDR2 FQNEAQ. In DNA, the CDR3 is TGTGCCAGCAGCTCCCCTCAGGGTGGCAATCAGCCCCAGCATTTT. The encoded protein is CASSSPQGGNQPQHF.

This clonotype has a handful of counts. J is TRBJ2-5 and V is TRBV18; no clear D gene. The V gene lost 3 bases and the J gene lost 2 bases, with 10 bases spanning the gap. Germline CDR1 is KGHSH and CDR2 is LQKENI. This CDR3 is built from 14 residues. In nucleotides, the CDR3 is TGTGCCAGCTCACCTTTCCAGAAACAAGAGACCCAGTACTTC. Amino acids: CASSPFQKQETQYF.

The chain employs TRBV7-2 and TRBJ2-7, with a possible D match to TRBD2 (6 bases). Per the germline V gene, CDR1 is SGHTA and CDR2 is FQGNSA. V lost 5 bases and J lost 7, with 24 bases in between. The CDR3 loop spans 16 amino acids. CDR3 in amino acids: CASSPAGGRKNNEQYF. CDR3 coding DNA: TGTGCCAGCAGCCCCGCTGGAGGGCGGAAAAACAATGAGCAGTACTTC.

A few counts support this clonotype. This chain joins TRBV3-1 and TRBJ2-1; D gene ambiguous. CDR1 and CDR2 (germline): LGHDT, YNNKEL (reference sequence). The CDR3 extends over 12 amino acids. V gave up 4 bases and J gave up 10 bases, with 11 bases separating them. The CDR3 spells CASSPLSREQFF. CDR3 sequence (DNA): TGTGCCAGCAGCCCTTTGTCTAGAGAGCAGTTCTTC.

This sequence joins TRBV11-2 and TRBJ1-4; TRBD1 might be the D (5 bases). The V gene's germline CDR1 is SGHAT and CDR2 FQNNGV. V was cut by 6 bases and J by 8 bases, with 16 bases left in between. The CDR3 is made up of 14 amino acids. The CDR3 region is CASSLWAGQEKLFF. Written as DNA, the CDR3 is TGTGCCAGCAGTTTATGGGCAGGGCAGGAAAAACTGTTTTTT.

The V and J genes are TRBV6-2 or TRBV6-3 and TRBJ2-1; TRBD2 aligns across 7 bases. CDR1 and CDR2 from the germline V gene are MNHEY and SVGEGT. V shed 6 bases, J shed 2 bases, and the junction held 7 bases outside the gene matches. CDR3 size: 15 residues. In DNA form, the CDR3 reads TGTGCCAGCAGCCCACGGGGACTACCCTACAATGAGCAGTTCTTC. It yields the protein CASSPRGLPYNEQFF.

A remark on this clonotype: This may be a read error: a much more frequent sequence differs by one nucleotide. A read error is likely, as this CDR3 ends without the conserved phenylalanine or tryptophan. The chain's CDR3 is CASSGYPSSGINEQFL. Here the CDR3 DNA reads TGTGCCAGCAGCGGATACCCTTCTAGCGGGATCAATGAGCAGTTCCTC. This chain links TRBV6-5 with TRBJ2-1; the match to TRBD2 covers 9 bases. CDR1 and CDR2 from the germline V gene are MNHEY and SVGAGI. This CDR3 region has 16 residues. V was clipped by 6 bases and J by 6 bases; unmatched bases: 12.

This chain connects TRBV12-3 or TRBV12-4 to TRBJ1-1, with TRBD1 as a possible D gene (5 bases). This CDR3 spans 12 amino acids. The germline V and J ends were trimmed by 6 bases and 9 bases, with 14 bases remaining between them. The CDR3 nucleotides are TGTGCCAGCAGCCCAGGGCAGATAAAAGCTTTCTTT. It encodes CASSPGQIKAFF.

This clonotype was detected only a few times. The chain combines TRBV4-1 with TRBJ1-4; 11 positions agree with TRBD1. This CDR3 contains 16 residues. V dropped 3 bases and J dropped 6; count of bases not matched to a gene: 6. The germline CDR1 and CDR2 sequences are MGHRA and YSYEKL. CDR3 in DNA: TGCGCCAGCAGCCATCCCCGGACAGGGGGCGATGAAAAACTGTTTTTT. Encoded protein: CASSHPRTGGDEKLFF.

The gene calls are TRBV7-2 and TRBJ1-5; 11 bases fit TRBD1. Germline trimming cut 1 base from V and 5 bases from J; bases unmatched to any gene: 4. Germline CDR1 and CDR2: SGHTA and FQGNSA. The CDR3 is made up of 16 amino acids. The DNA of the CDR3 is TGTGCCAGCAGCTTAGGGGGGACAGGGGGGGATCAGCCCCAGCATTTT. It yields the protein CASSLGGTGGDQPQHF.

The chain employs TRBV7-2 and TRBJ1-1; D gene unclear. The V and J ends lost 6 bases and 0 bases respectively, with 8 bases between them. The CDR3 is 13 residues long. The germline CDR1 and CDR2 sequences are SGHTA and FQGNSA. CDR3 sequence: CASRLYMNTEAFF. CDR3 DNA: TGTGCCAGCAGGTTATATATGAACACTGAAGCTTTCTTT.